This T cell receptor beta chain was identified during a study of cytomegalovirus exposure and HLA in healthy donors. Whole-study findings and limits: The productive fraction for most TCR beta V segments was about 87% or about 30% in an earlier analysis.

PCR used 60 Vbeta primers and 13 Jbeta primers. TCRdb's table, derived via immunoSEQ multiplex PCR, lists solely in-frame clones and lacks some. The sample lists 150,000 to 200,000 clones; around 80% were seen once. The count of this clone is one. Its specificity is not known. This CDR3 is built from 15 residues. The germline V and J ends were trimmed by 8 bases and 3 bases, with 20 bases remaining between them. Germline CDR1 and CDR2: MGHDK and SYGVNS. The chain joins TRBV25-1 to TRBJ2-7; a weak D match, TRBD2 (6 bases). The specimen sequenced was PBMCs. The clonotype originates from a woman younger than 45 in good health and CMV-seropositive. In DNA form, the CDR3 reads TGTGCCAGCGGCCCCCCGGAGGGGCGCTTCTACGAGCAGTACTTC. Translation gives CASGPPEGRFYEQYF.